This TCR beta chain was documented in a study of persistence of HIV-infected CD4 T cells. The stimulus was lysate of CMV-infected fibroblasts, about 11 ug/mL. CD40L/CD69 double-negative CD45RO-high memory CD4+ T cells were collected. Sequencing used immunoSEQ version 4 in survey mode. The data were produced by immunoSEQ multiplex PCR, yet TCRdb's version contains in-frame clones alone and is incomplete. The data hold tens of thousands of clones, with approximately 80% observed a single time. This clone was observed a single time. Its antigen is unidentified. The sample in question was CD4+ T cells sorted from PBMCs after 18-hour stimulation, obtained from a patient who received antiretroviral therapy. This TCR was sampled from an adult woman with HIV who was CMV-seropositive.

The CDR3: CASALGGGDEQYF. CDR3 DNA: TGCGCCAGCGCATTGGGGGGAGGGGACGAGCAGTACTTC. The chain couples TRBV5-1 to TRBJ2-7; 7 nucleotides align to TRBD2. J was trimmed by 5 bases and V by 7 bases; bases with no gene match: 9. Germline loops: CDR1 SGHRS, CDR2 YFSETQ. The length of the CDR3 is 13 residues. The full variable domain, completed using reference TRBV5-1 and TRBJ2-7, is KAGVTQTPRYLIKTRGQQVTLSCSPISGHRSVSWYQQTPGQGLQFLFEYFSETQRNKGNFPGRFSGRQFSNSRSEMNVSTLELGDSALYLCASALGGGDEQYFGPGTRLTVT.